This T cell receptor beta chain was captured by sequencing in a study of blood T cell repertoires in COVID-19. Study overall: Sources were T cells, B-cell-depleted T cells, or PBMCs; the material itself was cDNA or gDNA.

Trimming removed 5 bases from V and 9 bases from J; junction bases left unmatched: 12. This CDR3 is built from 16 residues. Germline CDR1 SGHNT, CDR2 YENEEA. Measured with immunoSEQ multiplex PCR; TCRdb has only the in-frame clones, and not every one. The profile shows roughly 230,000 clones, approximately 77% of them singletons. The sample holds a few counts of this clone. This TCR came from a woman aged 80 or over with acute or convalescent COVID-19. Sequenced input: peripheral blood. The gene calls are TRBV11-3 and TRBJ2-1; TRBD2 matches 11 bases. CDR3 in DNA: TGTGCCAGCAGCCCGGGCAATAGCGGGGGGGTAGGTGAGCAGTTCTTC. Protein product: CASSPGNSGGVGEQFF.